One and the same sample provided the 21 T cell receptor beta chains below, sequenced in a study of T cells in Graves' hyperthyroidism and ophthalmopathy. Using RNA transcripts as the source, TCR beta CDR3 regions were amplified. Initially, a first-round RT-PCR of the TCR CDR3 employed the HTBI primer set. TCRdb fed the multiplex PCR reads into MiXCR, producing one record per CDR3 protein. The sample contains 600,000 to 700,000 distinct CDR3 sequences, about 45% of which appear only once. Sequencing was carried out using peripheral blood or thyroid tissue (not recorded which). The receptors derive from an adult man with Graves' disease, either hyperthyroidism or ophthalmopathy (not recorded which).

For this clonotype: Because it lacks the conserved phenylalanine or tryptophan at the end, this CDR3 is likely a read error. It is unclear where the CDR3 begins or ends on the DNA, so no DNA is shown, and the CDR3 is as TCRdb lists it. The chain combines TRBV6-1 with TRBJ1-4. The germline gives CDR1 MNHNS, CDR2 SASEGT. Including both end residues, the CDR3 is 8 amino acids long. CDR3: CASSRNAG.

The count of this clonotype is one. This rearrangement joins TRBV15 to TRBJ2-2, with 7 positions matching TRBD1. With 2 bases clipped from V and 5 bases from J, the junction kept 11 bases outside the gene matches. The CDR3 runs to 17 residues. Germline assignment: CDR1 LNHNV and CDR2 YYDKDF (reference sequence). The CDR3 sequence: CATSRRLNRGGTGELFF. In DNA, the CDR3 is TGTGCCACCAGCAGAAGACTCAACAGGGGTGGAACCGGGGAGCTGTTTTTT.

The chain combines TRBV7-2 with TRBJ1-2; D gene uncertain. The length of the CDR3 is 15 residues. Per the germline V gene, CDR1 is SGHTA and CDR2 is FQGNSA. V gave up 6 bases and J gave up 4 bases, with 18 bases separating them. CDR3 DNA: TGTGCCAGCAGTGGAGCGGGAGGCTCTAGCTATGGCTACACCTTC. Protein: CASSGAGGSSYGYTF.

In this sample, this clonotype turned up a few times. The rearrangement joins TRBV20-1 to TRBJ1-6, with 8 bases matching TRBD1. The V gene's germline CDR1 is DFQATT and CDR2 SNEGSKA (reference sequence). The CDR3 length is 14 residues. Losses at the gene ends were 3 bases for V and 10 bases for J; bases not matched to a gene: 8. The CDR3 DNA reads as TGCAGTGCTAGCCCACAGGGGGTGAGCTCACCCCTCCACTTT. Its translation is CSASPQGVSSPLHF.

The rearrangement links TRBV2 to TRBJ2-6; 8 positions agree with TRBD1. The length of the CDR3 is 17 residues. The trim removed 8 bases at V and 1 base at J, leaving 10 bases unmatched. CDR1 is SNHLY and CDR2 is FYNNEI in the germline V gene. CDR3 residues: CASSPDRVGSGANVLTF. In nucleotides, the CDR3 is TGTGCCAGCTCACCGGACAGGGTAGGGTCTGGGGCCAACGTCCTGACTTTC.

This clonotype has only a few counts. The CDR3 region is CASSLMGEAGYTF. The CDR3, as DNA: TGTGCCAGCAGCTTAATGGGTGAAGCCGGCTACACCTTC. The rearrangement uses TRBV7-3 and TRBJ1-2; D gene ambiguous. This CDR3 region has 13 residues. Trimming cost V 1 base and J 8 bases, with 11 bases left between them. Germline V lookup: CDR1 SGHTA, CDR2 FQGTGA.

The chain is built from TRBV20-1 and TRBJ1-6; D ambiguous. From germline, CDR1 is DFQATT and CDR2 SNEGSKA (reference sequence). This CDR3 is 13 amino acids long. The germline V and J ends were trimmed by 6 bases and 5 bases, with 11 bases remaining between them. The CDR3 spells CSALGLDNSPLHF. In DNA form, the CDR3 reads TGCAGTGCACTGGGCTTGGATAATTCACCCCTCCACTTT.

A remark on this clonotype: Relative to the germline gene, one junction end is altered; a read error may explain this. The DNA of the CDR3 is TGTGCCAGCAGTTTTGGACACAACACTGAAGCTCTCTTT. As protein: CASSFGHNTEALF. This chain links TRBV2 with TRBJ1-1; D is perhaps TRBD1 (5 bases). The germline V gene encodes CDR1 SNHLY and CDR2 FYNNEI. There are 13 residues in the CDR3.

This clonotype occurred many times. V gene TRBV20-1 combines with J gene TRBJ2-5, with D unresolved. V dropped 3 bases and J dropped 0 bases, with 8 bases sitting between them. The CDR3 is 13 residues long. Looked up from germline, CDR1 is DFQATT and CDR2 is SNEGSKA (reference sequence). DNA of the CDR3: TGCAGTGCTAGCGTCGGGTACCAAGAGACCCAGTACTTC. This gives the protein CSASVGYQETQYF.

The table lists this clonotype with a few counts. This rearrangement joins TRBV11-2 to TRBJ1-5; a possible D gene is TRBD1 (6 bases). Germline lookup yields CDR1 SGHAT and CDR2 FQNNGV. The V end lost 5 bases, the J end lost 6 bases, and 14 bases lay between the germline ends. The CDR3 sequence is 14 residues long. The CDR3 here is CASSAGGAGQPQHF. Written as DNA, the CDR3 is TGTGCCAGCAGCGCGGGGGGCGCAGGTCAGCCCCAGCATTTT.

This chain uses TRBV7-2 with TRBJ1-4; 9 bases agree with TRBD1. CDR3 length: 16 residues. CDR1 is SGHTA, CDR2 FQGNSA, per germline. After removal of 5 bases from V and 2 bases from J, the junction contained 6 bases not matched to a gene. CDR3 in amino acids: CASSQGDRATNEKLFF. As DNA, the CDR3 is TGTGCCAGCAGCCAAGGGGACAGGGCCACTAATGAAAAACTGTTTTTT.

CDR3 sequence: CASSQDLGLWETQYF. CDR3 nucleotides: TGCGCCAGCAGCCAAGATCTAGGGCTGTGGGAGACCCAGTACTTC. The V call is TRBV4-1, the J call TRBJ2-5; D not resolved. The V and J ends lost 0 bases and 5 bases respectively, with 13 bases between them. There are 15 residues in the CDR3. Germline CDR1 and CDR2: MGHRA and YSYEKL.

This sequence joins TRBV5-6 and TRBJ2-7, with 12 positions matching TRBD2. The CDR3 length is 19 residues. The germline V gene encodes CDR1 SGHDT and CDR2 YYEEEE. J gave up 4 bases and V 4 bases, and 18 bases lay outside the gene matches. The CDR3 sequence: CASSQDSIGLAGGPYEQYF. The CDR3 DNA follows: TGTGCCAGCAGCCAAGATTCAATTGGCCTAGCGGGAGGGCCTTACGAGCAGTACTTC.

The J gene is TRBJ1-3, the V gene TRBV12-5; no firm D call. Trimming shortened V by 4 bases and J by 4 bases, and 17 bases separated the two germline ends. The CDR3 has 16 amino acids. The V gene's germline CDR1 is LGHNT and CDR2 FRNRAP. DNA of the CDR3: TGTGCTAGTGGTTACGCAGTCGACTGGTCAGGAAACACCATATATTTT. It codes for CASGYAVDWSGNTIYF. Filled out from reference TRBV12-5 and TRBJ1-3, the complete variable domain reads DARVTQTPRHKVTEMGQEVTMRCQPILGHNTVFWYRQTMMQGLELLAYFRNRAPLDDSGMPKDRFSAEMPDATLATLKIQPSEPRDSAVYFCASGYAVDWSGNTIYFGEGSWLTVV.

The genes are TRBV10-3 and TRBJ1-5; D uncertain. Germline V CDR1 and CDR2: ENHRY, SYGVKD. CDR3 length: 13 amino acids. Here the CDR3 DNA reads TGTGCTTTGACGGTGGTTAGCAATCAGCCCCAGCATTTT. Its protein product is CALTVVSNQPQHF.

This clonotype was counted at least ten times. CDR3 in DNA: TGCAGTGCTAGCGGACAGGTCAATTCACCCCTCCACTTT. Its protein product is CSASGQVNSPLHF. V usage is TRBV20-1 and J usage is TRBJ1-6; 7 nucleotides agree with TRBD1. V lost 3 bases, J lost 7 bases, and 3 bases stayed unmatched. CDR1 DFQATT and CDR2 SNEGSKA come from the germline V gene (reference sequence). The CDR3 loop spans 13 amino acids.

As for this clonotype: The junction shows a germline mismatch at one end, possibly a read error. This chain connects TRBV10-2 to TRBJ1-2, with TRBD1 matching 9 bases. The CDR3 length is 16 residues. Germline-derived CDR1 and CDR2 are WSHSY and SAAADI. The CDR3 sequence: CASSARQGEGHYGYTF. The CDR3 bases are TGTGCCAGCAGTGCCCGACAGGGGGAGGGTCACTATGGCTACACCTTC.

The gene calls are TRBV7-9 and TRBJ1-2, with D unclear. The germline CDR1 and CDR2 sequences are SEHNR and FQNEAQ (reference sequence). With 7 bases removed from V and 4 bases from J, the gap between germline ends came to 10 bases. CDR3 length: 12 residues. The CDR3, as DNA: TGTGCCAGCACCTCTCCGGTCTATGGCTACACCTTC. Translated: CASTSPVYGYTF.

This chain connects TRBV25-1 to TRBJ1-5, with 12 bases matching TRBD1. The CDR3 covers 18 residues. Germline lookup yields CDR1 MGHDK and CDR2 SYGVNS. The ends lost 2 bases at V and 5 bases at J; junction bases unmatched: 10. CDR3 residues: CASSEVGTGGDYHQPQHF. The CDR3 bases are TGTGCCAGCAGTGAAGTCGGGACAGGGGGCGATTACCATCAGCCCCAGCATTTT.

The V gene is TRBV2, the J gene TRBJ2-7; possible D gene TRBD2, 7 bases. The CDR3 runs to 14 residues. V was cut by 6 bases and J by 3 bases, with 15 bases left in between. CDR1 is SNHLY, CDR2 FYNNEI, per germline. The CDR3 bases are TGTGCCAGCAGCCGGGCGGGGGCCTTCTACGAGCAGTACTTC. This encodes CASSRAGAFYEQYF.

This clonotype showed up many times. This chain connects TRBV29-1 to TRBJ2-5; 12 positions match TRBD2. With V trimmed by 2 bases and J by 5 bases, 6 bases remained unmatched. Germline V CDR1 and CDR2: SQVTM, ANQGSEA. The CDR3 consists of 15 residues. The CDR3 protein is CSVESSGRAEETQYF. The CDR3 nucleotides read TGCAGCGTTGAATCTAGCGGGAGGGCCGAGGAGACCCAGTACTTC.